This T cell receptor beta chain was documented in a study of blood T cells in healthy people across ages. Germline V CDR1 and CDR2: SGHRS, YFSETQ. This CDR3 region has 16 residues. J was trimmed by 2 bases and V by 4 bases; bases with no gene match: 5. At least ten counts were recorded for this clonotype. Antigen unknown. Study conclusions and caveats: A greater number of naive CD4+ cells and higher diversity distinguished long-lived donors from aged donors. CMV infection status of these donors was not known.

Combining a sample-barcoded 5' primer with a J-beta primer mix, a second PCR ran for about 6 to 11 cycles. TCRdb fed the 5' RACE reads into MiXCR, producing one record per CDR3 protein. The repertoire holds 710,000 or so distinct CDR3 sequences, with about 30% as singletons. The TCR originated in a woman older than 75 in good health. The rearrangement uses TRBV5-1 and TRBJ2-1; TRBD2 aligns across 11 bases. Material: blood. As DNA, the CDR3 is TGCGCCAGCAGCCCGCAACTAGCGGGGGCCTACAATGAGCAGTTCTTC. Translation: CASSPQLAGAYNEQFF.